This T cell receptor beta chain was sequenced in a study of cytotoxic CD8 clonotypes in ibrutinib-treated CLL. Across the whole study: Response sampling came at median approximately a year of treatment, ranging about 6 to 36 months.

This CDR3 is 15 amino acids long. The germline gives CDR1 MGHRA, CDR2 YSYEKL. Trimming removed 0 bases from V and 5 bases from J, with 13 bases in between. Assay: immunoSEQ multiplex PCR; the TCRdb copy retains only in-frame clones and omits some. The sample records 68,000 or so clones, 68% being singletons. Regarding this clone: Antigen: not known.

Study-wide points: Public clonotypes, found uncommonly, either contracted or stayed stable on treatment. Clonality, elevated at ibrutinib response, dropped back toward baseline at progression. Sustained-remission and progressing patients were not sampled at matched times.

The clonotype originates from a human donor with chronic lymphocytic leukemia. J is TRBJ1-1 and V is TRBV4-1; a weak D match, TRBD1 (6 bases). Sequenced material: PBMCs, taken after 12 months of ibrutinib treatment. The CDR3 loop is CASSQDRQGWTEAFF. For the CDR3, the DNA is TGCGCCAGCAGCCAAGATCGGCAGGGGTGGACTGAAGCTTTCTTT.